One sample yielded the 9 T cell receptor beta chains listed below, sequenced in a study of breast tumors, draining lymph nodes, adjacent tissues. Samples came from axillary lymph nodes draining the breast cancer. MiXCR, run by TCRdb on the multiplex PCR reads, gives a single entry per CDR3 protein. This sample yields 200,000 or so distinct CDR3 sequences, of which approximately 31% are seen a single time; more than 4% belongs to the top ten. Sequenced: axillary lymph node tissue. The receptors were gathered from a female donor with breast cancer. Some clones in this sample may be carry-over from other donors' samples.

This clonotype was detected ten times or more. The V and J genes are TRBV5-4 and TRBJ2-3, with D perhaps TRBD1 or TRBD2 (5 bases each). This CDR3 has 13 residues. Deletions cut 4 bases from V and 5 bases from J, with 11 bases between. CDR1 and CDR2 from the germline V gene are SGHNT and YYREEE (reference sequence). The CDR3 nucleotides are TGTGCCAGCAGCAACACTGGGGGAGATACGCAGTATTTT. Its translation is CASSNTGGDTQYF.

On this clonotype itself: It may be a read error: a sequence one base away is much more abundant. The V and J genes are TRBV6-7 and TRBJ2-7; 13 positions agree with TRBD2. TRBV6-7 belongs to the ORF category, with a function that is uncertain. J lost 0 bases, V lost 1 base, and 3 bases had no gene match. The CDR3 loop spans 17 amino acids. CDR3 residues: CASSYWGLAGNSYEQYF. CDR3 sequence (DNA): TGTGCCAGCAGTTACTGGGGACTAGCGGGGAACTCCTACGAGCAGTACTTC.

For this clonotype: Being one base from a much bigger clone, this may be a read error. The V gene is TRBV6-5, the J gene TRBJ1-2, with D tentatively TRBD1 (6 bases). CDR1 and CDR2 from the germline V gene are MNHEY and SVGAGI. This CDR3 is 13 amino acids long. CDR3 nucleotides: TGTGCCAGCAGTGACCGGGACATTTATGGCTGCACCTTC. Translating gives CASSDRDIYGCTF.

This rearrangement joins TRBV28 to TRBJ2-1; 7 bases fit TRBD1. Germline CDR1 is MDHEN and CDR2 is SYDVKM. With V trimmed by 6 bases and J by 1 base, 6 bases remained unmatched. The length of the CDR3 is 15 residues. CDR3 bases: TGTGCCAGCAGACCTTCACAGGGGTCCTACAATGAGCAGTTCTTC. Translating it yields CASRPSQGSYNEQFF.

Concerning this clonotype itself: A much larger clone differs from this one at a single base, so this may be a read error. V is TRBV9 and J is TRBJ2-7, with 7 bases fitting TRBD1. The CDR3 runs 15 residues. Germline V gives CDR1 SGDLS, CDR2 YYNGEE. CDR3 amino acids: CASSKSTGTSYERYF. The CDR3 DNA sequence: TGTGCCAGCTCCAAATCGACAGGGACCTCCTACGAGCGGTACTTC.

CDR3: CASLAGVDTQYF. In DNA form, the CDR3 reads TGTGCCTCACTAGCGGGGGTAGATACGCAGTATTTT. This rearrangement joins TRBV2 to TRBJ2-3; 11 positions match TRBD2. Germline V gives CDR1 SNHLY, CDR2 FYNNEI. V shed 11 bases and J 5 bases; nucleotides not matched to a gene: 3. The CDR3 is 12 residues long.

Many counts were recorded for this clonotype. The CDR3 DNA reads as TGCAGTGCTAGAGAAGGGGGGGATACGCAGTATTTT. It yields the protein CSAREGGDTQYF. This chain links TRBV20-1 with TRBJ2-3, with D possibly being TRBD1 or TRBD2 (6 bases each). V was clipped by 0 bases and J by 6 bases, with 7 bases between them. Germline values: CDR1 DFQATT, CDR2 SNEGSKA (reference sequence). There are 12 residues in the CDR3.

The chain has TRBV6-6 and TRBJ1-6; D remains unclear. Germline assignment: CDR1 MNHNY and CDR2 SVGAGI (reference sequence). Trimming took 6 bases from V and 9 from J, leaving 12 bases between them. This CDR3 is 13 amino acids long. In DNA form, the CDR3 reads TGTGCCAGCAGCTTGGATATGGCTTCACCCCTCCACTTT. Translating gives CASSLDMASPLHF.

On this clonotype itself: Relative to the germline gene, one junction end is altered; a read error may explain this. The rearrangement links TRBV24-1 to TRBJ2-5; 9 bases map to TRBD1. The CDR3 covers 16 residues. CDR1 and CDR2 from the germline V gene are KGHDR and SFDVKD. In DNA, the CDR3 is TGTGCCACCAGCGCACAGACAGGGGGAAGTCAAGAGGCCCAGTACTTC. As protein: CATSAQTGGSQEAQYF.